The 8 T cell receptor beta chains listed next were all sequenced from one sample in a study of T cells in severe cutaneous drug reactions. The patients sequenced had a carbamazepine-induced Stevens-Johnson syndrome or toxic epidermal necrolysis reaction. The iRepertoire multiplex PCR system with TCR subtype-specific primers built both bulk and single-cell libraries. From its re-call of the multiplex PCR reads, TCRdb lists each CDR3 protein once, without DNA. The sample's table shows 5,000 to 7,500 distinct CDR3 sequences. Sequencing was performed on cells from a skin blister. The receptors come from a human donor with toxic epidermal necrolysis, a severe cutaneous drug reaction.

This chain joins TRBV7-2 and TRBJ2-2; the D call of TRBD1 rests on TCRdb alone, since no DNA is present to check it. There are 21 residues in the CDR3. Germline V gives CDR1 SGHTA, CDR2 FQGNSA. The CDR3: CASSLGQGVLSGLDNTGELFF.

The rearrangement uses TRBV27 and TRBJ1-1; absent DNA, TCRdb's TRBD1 call cannot be checked. The CDR3 covers 15 residues. The V gene's germline CDR1 is MNHEY and CDR2 SMNVEV (reference sequence). CDR3 in amino acids: CASTTLPLLGTEAFF.

This chain links TRBV4-1 with TRBJ2-1; the TRBD2 assignment by TCRdb is unverifiable without DNA. CDR1 is MGHRA and CDR2 is YSYEKL in the germline V gene. The CDR3 runs 12 residues. CDR3 sequence: CASREGYNEQFF.

This clonotype ranks as medium-sized in terms of frequency. The rearrangement links TRBV29-1 to TRBJ2-7. There are 12 residues in the CDR3. Germline loops: CDR1 SQVTM, CDR2 ANQGSEA. CDR3 amino acids: CSVGTGSYEQYF.

This chain uses TRBV20-1 with TRBJ1-5; TCRdb outputs TRBD1, but without DNA this stays unchecked. Germline CDR1 DFQATT, CDR2 SNEGSKA (reference sequence). The CDR3 is made up of 12 amino acids. The CDR3 reads CSAGQGIQPQHF.

This clonotype is classed as medium-sized by frequency. This sequence joins TRBV28 and TRBJ1-4; the TCRdb call, TRBD1, lacks DNA for checking. This CDR3 has 13 residues. CDR1 and CDR2 from the germline V gene are MDHEN and SYDVKM. CDR3 region: CASSLGPREKLFF.

The CDR3 reads CASSPGIAGFKDTQYF. The chain carries TRBV11-2 and TRBJ2-3; TCRdb's D gene call, TRBD2, goes unchecked for lack of DNA. Germline V gives CDR1 SGHAT, CDR2 FQNNGV. This CDR3 spans 16 amino acids. The whole variable domain, filled in from reference TRBV11-2 and TRBJ2-3, reads EAGVAQSPRYKIIEKRQSVAFWCNPISGHATLYWYQQILGQGPKLLIQFQNNGVVDDSQLPKDRFSAERLKGVDSTLKIQPAKLEDSAVYLCASSPGIAGFKDTQYFGPGTRLTVL.

This clonotype is medium-sized (0.01 to 0.1%) by frequency. The CDR3 loop is CAWSPGFSGELFF. The chain joins TRBV30 to TRBJ2-2; TCRdb indicates TRBD1, and absent DNA this call remains unverified. This CDR3 region has 13 residues. The germline V gene encodes CDR1 GTSNPN and CDR2 SVGIG (reference sequence).